The subject of this entry is one TCR beta chain. Its target is unknown. A much larger clone lies one base from this, so it may be a read error. This record comes from a study of CD8+CD57+ T cells in acquired aplastic anemia. Study-wide context: DNA from sorted CD4+ and CD8+ cells averaged roughly 3.4 ug. Study-wide findings and caveats: Common to patients and controls were 25 to 30 CD8+ CDR3 sequences.

TCR beta VDJ combinations and CDR3 sequences were profiled from genomic DNA. TCRdb recomputed calls from the reads with MiXCR, one row per CDR3 protein. Here the sample spans more than 95,000 distinct CDR3 sequences, over 30% being singletons. Patients chosen for sequencing had shown CD8+CD57+ cell expansion by flow cytometry. Each of the patients presented with severe acquired aplastic anemia. Germline-derived CDR1 and CDR2 are SGHVS and FQNEAQ. This CDR3 is built from 17 residues. The sequence was collected from a human donor with aplastic anemia. The chain couples TRBV7-8 to TRBJ1-4; D possibly corresponds to TRBD1 (6 bases). The specimen sequenced was sorted CD4+, CD8+, or CD8+CD57+ T cells (not recorded which) from PBMCs. CDR3 in amino acids: CASSPGQRYSTHEKLFF. CDR3 sequence (DNA): TGTGCCAGCAGCCCAGGACAGCGATATTCAACTCATGAAAAACTGTTTTTT.